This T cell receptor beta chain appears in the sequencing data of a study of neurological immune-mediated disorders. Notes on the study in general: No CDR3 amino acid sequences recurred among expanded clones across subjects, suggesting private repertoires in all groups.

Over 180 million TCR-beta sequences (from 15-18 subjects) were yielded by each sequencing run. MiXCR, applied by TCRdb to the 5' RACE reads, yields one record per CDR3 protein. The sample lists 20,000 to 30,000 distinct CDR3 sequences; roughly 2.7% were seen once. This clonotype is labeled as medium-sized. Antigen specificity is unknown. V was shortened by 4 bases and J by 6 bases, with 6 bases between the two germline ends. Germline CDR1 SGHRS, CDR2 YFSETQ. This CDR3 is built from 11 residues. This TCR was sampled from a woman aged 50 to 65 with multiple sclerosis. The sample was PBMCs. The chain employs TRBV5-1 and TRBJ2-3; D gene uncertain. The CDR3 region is CASSLEDTQYF. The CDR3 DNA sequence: TGCGCCAGCAGCCTAGAGGATACGCAGTATTTT.